A selection of T cell receptor beta chains follows, all from one sample in a study of T cells in Graves' hyperthyroidism and ophthalmopathy. In TCRdb, the multiplex PCR reads were re-called with MiXCR into one record per CDR3 protein. The sample records about 600,000 distinct CDR3 sequences, about a sixth being singletons. Sample: blood. The receptors stem from a woman aged 35 to 49 with Graves' ophthalmopathy. The CDR3 runs from the conserved cysteine through the conserved F or W. The D gene is left open where the match is weak. Size values are once, few and many counts, or a class for expanded clones, and some rows have none.

j_call	clone_size	d_call	v_call	cdr3_nt	cdr3_aa
TRBJ1-6	few	.	TRBV6-1	TGTGCCAGCAGTTCAACGGGGGCGGTGCCTAGCTCCTATAATTCACCCCTCCACTTT	CASSSTGAVPSSYNSPLHF
TRBJ1-3	.	TRBD1	TRBV5-1	TGCGCCAGCAGCTTGGAATTCGTAGGACAGGGGGCTATTGGAAACACCATATATTTT	CASSLEFVGQGAIGNTIYF
TRBJ2-1	few	.	TRBV6-2/TRBV6-3	TGTGCCAGCAGTTTAGGGTGGGACTACAATGAGCAGTTCTTC	CASSLGWDYNEQFF
TRBJ1-2	once	.	TRBV4-1	TGCGCCAGCAGCCCCGCAGGGTTTGTTAGTGGCTACACCTTC	CASSPAGFVSGYTF
TRBJ2-2	many	TRBD2	TRBV2	TGTGCCAGCACACGTAGCGGGAAGGCTAACACCGGGGAGCTGTTTTTT	CASTRSGKANTGELFF
TRBJ1-1	few	.	TRBV18	TGTGCCAGCTCACCATTGGGCCTGAACACTGAAGCTTTCTTT	CASSPLGLNTEAFF
TRBJ1-4	.	.	TRBV3-1	TGTGCCAGCAGCCCAGCCGGACTTGGGGAACTGTTTTTT	CASSPAGLGELFF
TRBJ1-2	.	TRBD1	TRBV15	TGTGCCACCAGCAGAGATACAGGGGGAAATGGCTACACCTTC	CATSRDTGGNGYTF
TRBJ2-2	.	.	TRBV19	TGTGCCAGTAGTTCCCACCTCCGATACACCGGGGAGCTGTTTTTT	CASSSHLRYTGELFF
TRBJ2-3	many	.	TRBV3-1	TGTGCCAGCAGCCCGGGACACCCCCCGACAGATACGCAGTATTTT	CASSPGHPPTDTQYF
TRBJ1-4	many	.	TRBV11-2	TGTGCCAGCAGCTCCGGCGGCCGTAATGAAAAACTGTTTTTT	CASSSGGRNEKLFF
TRBJ1-1	many	.	TRBV2	TGTGCCAGCAGTGTTGGTGGGACTGAAGCTTTCTTT	CASSVGGTEAFF
TRBJ2-1	.	.	TRBV6-1	TGTGCCAGCAGCGGGACTATAGTGGGACAGACCATCAATGAGCAGTTCTTC	CASSGTIVGQTINEQFF
TRBJ1-5	many	.	TRBV6-1	TGTGCCAGCAGTGAATTGCTACCACCAAGCAATCAGCCCCAGCATTTT	CASSELLPPSNQPQHF
TRBJ1-2	many	.	TRBV5-1	TGCGCCAGCAGCCAGGCCCCAAACTACAGCTACACCTTC	CASSQAPNYSYTF
TRBJ1-6	few	TRBD1	TRBV18	TGTGCCAGCTCACCTCGACAGGGGTTCTCCACCAATTCACCCCTCCACTTT	CASSPRQGFSTNSPLHF
TRBJ2-3	few	TRBD2	TRBV6-1	TGTGCCAGTACCATTAGCGGGGGGGCCGGAGATACGCAGTATTTT	CASTISGGAGDTQYF
TRBJ2-1	many	.	TRBV24-1	TGTGCCACCAGTGATTCCGGCCCCTACAATGAGCAGTTCTTC	CATSDSGPYNEQFF
TRBJ2-7	many	TRBD2	TRBV6-1	TGTGCCAGCCGCAAACTAGCGGGGGTTACCTCCTACGAGCAGTACTTC	CASRKLAGVTSYEQYF
TRBJ2-5	.	TRBD2	TRBV18	TGTGCCAGCTCAGGGGATCCAAAGCGGGAGGGCCTGAAGACCCAGTACTTC	CASSGDPKREGLKTQYF
TRBJ2-7	few	.	TRBV12-3/TRBV12-4	TGTGCCAGCAGTGCCCCGGGGGTGCGAAGCGAGCAGTACTTC	CASSAPGVRSEQYF
TRBJ2-1	many	.	TRBV7-9	TGTGCCAGCAGCTTATCTTCTCAGCTAAAAGAGCAGTTCTTC	CASSLSSQLKEQFF
TRBJ1-6	few	.	TRBV20-1	TGCAGTGCTCGGGGGGCTTTCAATTCACCCCTCCACTTT	CSARGAFNSPLHF
TRBJ2-1	many	TRBD2	TRBV12-3/TRBV12-4	TGTGCCAGCAGTTTTGCTAGCGGGAGTACCGGCGATGAGCAGTTCTTC	CASSFASGSTGDEQFF
TRBJ1-4	few	TRBD1	TRBV5-1	TGCGCCAGCAGAACAGGGGACCGGGAAAAACTGTTTTTT	CASRTGDREKLFF
TRBJ2-2	few	.	TRBV5-6	TGTGCCAGCAGCTTGGTGGGCAGGGACATGAACACCGGGGAGCTGTTTTTT	CASSLVGRDMNTGELFF
TRBJ2-7	.	TRBD2	TRBV13	TGTGCCAGCAGCTGGGGGACTAGCGGGTTGCCCTACGAGCAGTACTTC	CASSWGTSGLPYEQYF
TRBJ1-1	.	.	TRBV7-2	TGTGCCAGCAGCGGATCAGGAATGAACACTGAAGCTTTCTTT	CASSGSGMNTEAFF
TRBJ2-5	.	.	TRBV6-1	TGTGCCAGCAGTGAAGCGAGGGACGCCCACGTCGCAGGCCAGTACTTC	CASSEARDAHVAGQYF
TRBJ2-7	many	.	TRBV28	TGTGCCAGCAGTTGGGAGTCCCCTAAAGAGCAGTACTTC	CASSWESPKEQYF
TRBJ1-2	few	.	TRBV7-8	TGTGCCAGCAGCAGACGCCCCCTGGAGGGCTACACCTTC	CASSRRPLEGYTF
TRBJ2-7	many	.	TRBV4-1	TGCGCCAGCAGCCAAGGGACTCCTTACGAGCAGTACTTC	CASSQGTPYEQYF